One and the same sample provided the 23 T cell receptor beta chains below, sequenced in a study of T cells in Graves' hyperthyroidism and ophthalmopathy. RNA transcripts yielded amplified TCR beta CDR3 regions. The TCR CDR3 was amplified in a first-round RT-PCR using the HTBI primer set. TCRdb itself ran the multiplex PCR reads through MiXCR, one entry per CDR3 protein. The table lists fewer than 450,000 distinct CDR3 sequences, around 20% of them singletons. The specimen was blood. Every receptor here comes from a young man with Graves' ophthalmopathy.

This chain uses TRBV24-1 with TRBJ1-2; D remains unclear. From germline, CDR1 is KGHDR and CDR2 SFDVKD. CDR3 length: 16 amino acids. V gave up 2 bases and J gave up 8 bases, with 20 bases separating them. The CDR3 DNA follows: TGTGCCACCAGTGATTCACTGTGGGGAGGTATTGGGGGCTACACCTTC. Translating gives CATSDSLWGGIGGYTF.

The chain combines TRBV9 with TRBJ2-3; 11 bases are a match to TRBD1. CDR1 is SGDLS, CDR2 YYNGEE, per germline. The trim removed 4 bases at V and 4 bases at J, leaving 2 bases unmatched. This CDR3 spans 14 amino acids. CDR3 nucleotides: TGTGCCAGCAGCCGGGACAGGGGGGCAGATACGCAGTATTTT. It encodes CASSRDRGADTQYF.

The chain uses TRBV4-1 and TRBJ1-1; 7 nucleotides align to TRBD1. Germline CDR1 reads MGHRA; CDR2 reads YSYEKL. After removal of 0 bases from V and 4 bases from J, the junction contained 11 bases not matched to a gene. The CDR3 length is 17 residues. The CDR3 coding sequence is TGCGCCAGCAGCCAAGAGACCGAGGGGGCGGCGAGCACTGAAGCTTTCTTT. Residues: CASSQETEGAASTEAFF.

This clonotype was detected only a few times. This chain joins TRBV20-1 and TRBJ2-1; 12 nucleotides align to TRBD2. Germline values: CDR1 DFQATT, CDR2 SNEGSKA (reference sequence). There are 14 residues in the CDR3. V was clipped by 3 bases and J by 9 bases; unmatched bases: 6. The CDR3 region has the DNA TGCAGTGCTAGCCCCACTAGCGGGGGGTTTGAGCAGTTCTTC. Its protein product is CSASPTSGGFEQFF.

This clonotype occurred many times. This chain joins TRBV12-3 or TRBV12-4 and TRBJ1-2; no definite D call. Trimming removed 6 bases from V and 3 bases from J, with 14 bases in between. The CDR3 has 14 amino acids. The CDR3 DNA reads TGTGCCAGCAGCCCAATCACTACTCACTATGGCTACACCTTC. This sequence encodes CASSPITTHYGYTF.

This clonotype came up many times. The chain joins TRBV12-5 to TRBJ2-7, with D possibly TRBD2 on 5 matching bases. V dropped 3 bases and J dropped 1 base, with 7 bases sitting between them. The CDR3 sequence is 13 residues long. Germline V gene data show CDR1 as LGHNT and CDR2 as FRNRAP. The CDR3 loop is CASGFSGSYEQYF. CDR3 bases: TGTGCTAGTGGTTTCTCGGGATCCTACGAGCAGTACTTC.

The sample holds many counts of this clonotype. The V gene is TRBV6-2 or TRBV6-3, the J gene TRBJ1-1; D may be TRBD1 (5 bases). Looked up from germline, CDR1 is MNHEY and CDR2 is SVGEGT. The CDR3 covers 19 residues. With 1 base removed from V and 0 bases from J, the gap between germline ends came to 21 bases. CDR3 sequence (DNA): TGTGCCAGCAGTTACTTCAGGGTTCAAGCGTGGTGGGTGAACACTGAAGCTTTCTTT. It translates to CASSYFRVQAWWVNTEAFF.

This clonotype was detected ten times or more. The genes are TRBV6-2 or TRBV6-3 and TRBJ2-5; 8 positions agree with TRBD1. The CDR3 runs 13 residues. The germline V gene encodes CDR1 MNHEY and CDR2 SVGEGT. Trimming took 6 bases from V and 6 from J; bases not matched to a gene: 6. The CDR3 spells CASSLTGEKTQYF. The DNA of the CDR3 is TGTGCCAGCAGCCTGACAGGGGAGAAGACCCAGTACTTC.

This clonotype was picked up a small number of times. The rearrangement links TRBV18 to TRBJ1-3, with unresolved D. CDR1 and CDR2 from the germline V gene are KGHSH and LQKENI. This CDR3 spans 16 amino acids. V was cut by 0 bases and J by 0 bases, with 9 bases left in between. Here the CDR3 DNA reads TGTGCCAGCTCACCACCGGTGCAGTACTCTGGAAACACCATATATTTT. Translated, it gives CASSPPVQYSGNTIYF.

This clonotype has a count of ten or more. V is TRBV6-5 and J is TRBJ2-1; 10 bases match TRBD1. In germline, CDR1 is MNHEY, CDR2 SVGAGI. V dropped 0 bases and J dropped 8; count of bases not matched to a gene: 4. The CDR3 length is 15 residues. CDR3 in DNA: TGTGCCAGCAGTTACTCCCGGGACAGGGGTGATGAGCAGTTCTTC. This translates into CASSYSRDRGDEQFF.

This clonotype was recorded a few times. The chain couples TRBV7-9 to TRBJ1-2; the D gene is possibly TRBD1 (5 bases). Germline CDR1 is SEHNR and CDR2 is FQNEAQ (reference sequence). CDR3 length: 13 residues. V was clipped by 5 bases and J by 7 bases, with 14 bases between them. CDR3 sequence: CASSQPQGLGYTF. The CDR3 DNA sequence: TGTGCCAGCAGCCAGCCTCAGGGCCTTGGCTACACCTTC.

This chain uses TRBV7-9 with TRBJ2-2; D remains unclear. V gave up 4 bases and J gave up 8 bases, with 17 bases separating them. The CDR3 spans 15 residues. Germline CDR1 SEHNR, CDR2 FQNEAQ (reference sequence). The CDR3 loop is CASSSLRARGGELFF. CDR3 DNA: TGTGCCAGCAGCTCCCTTAGGGCTCGCGGTGGGGAGCTGTTTTTT.

This clonotype was seen only a few times. The chain carries TRBV24-1 and TRBJ2-3; no definite D call. Germline loops: CDR1 KGHDR, CDR2 SFDVKD. CDR3 length: 13 residues. Trimming cost V 0 bases and J 11 bases, with 11 bases left between them. DNA for the CDR3: TGTGCCACCAGTGATTTGTCCGAGGTGAGGCAGTATTTT. Translating gives CATSDLSEVRQYF.

This clonotype occurred a few times. The J gene is TRBJ1-3, the V gene TRBV5-1; TRBD1 matches 12 bases. CDR3 length: 16 residues. V dropped 3 bases and J dropped 3; count of bases not matched to a gene: 4. The germline CDR1 and CDR2 sequences are SGHRS and YFSETQ. The CDR3 protein is CASSWGTGGSGNTIYF. The CDR3 DNA follows: TGCGCCAGCAGCTGGGGGACAGGGGGCAGTGGAAACACCATATATTTT.

The chain uses TRBV6-1 and TRBJ1-4; tentative D call: TRBD1 (6 bases). Trimming shortened V by 6 bases and J by 7 bases, and 15 bases separated the two germline ends. The CDR3 extends over 14 amino acids. CDR1 is MNHNS, CDR2 SASEGT, per germline. The CDR3 DNA reads TGTGCCAGCAGGGAGGGGGTAAGTGGTGAAAAACTGTTTTTT. It is translated as CASREGVSGEKLFF.

Worth noting for this clonotype: The junction departs from germline at one end; a sequencing error may be responsible. V gene TRBV7-9 combines with J gene TRBJ2-1; TRBD2 agrees at 9 bases. Germline CDR1 reads SEHNR; CDR2 reads FQNEAQ (reference sequence). This CDR3 has 17 residues. The CDR3 here is CASSQKEGGGAVNEQFF. In DNA, the CDR3 is TGCGCCAGCAGCCAAAAGGAGGGCGGGGGGGCGGTCAATGAGCAGTTCTTC.

The rearrangement links TRBV6-1 to TRBJ2-3, with TRBD2 as a possible D gene (6 bases). This CDR3 region has 15 residues. The germline V and J ends were trimmed by 5 bases and 0 bases, with 12 bases remaining between them. Per germline, CDR1 MNHNS and CDR2 SASEGT. This CDR3 is CASSSGGFSTDTQYF. CDR3 nucleotides: TGTGCCAGCAGTTCCGGGGGATTTAGCACAGATACGCAGTATTTT.

The table lists this clonotype with many counts. This chain connects TRBV19 to TRBJ1-1; 10 bases align to TRBD1. In germline, CDR1 is LNHDA, CDR2 SQIVND (reference sequence). Trimming took 6 bases from V and 6 from J; bases not matched to a gene: 10. This CDR3 has 15 amino acids. The DNA for the CDR3 is TGTGCCAGTAGCCGTAAGACAGGGGGCAACGCTGAAGCTTTCTTT. Amino acid sequence: CASSRKTGGNAEAFF.

At least ten counts were recorded for this clonotype. This chain joins TRBV18 and TRBJ2-5; no firm D call. V dropped 1 base and J dropped 4 bases, with 7 bases sitting between them. The germline V gene encodes CDR1 KGHSH and CDR2 LQKENI. The length of the CDR3 is 13 residues. As DNA, the CDR3 is TGTGCCAGCTCACCACGGCCGGGAGAGACCCAGTACTTC. Its protein is CASSPRPGETQYF.

This clonotype was detected many times. The genes are TRBV20-1 and TRBJ1-2; D perhaps matches TRBD1 (5 bases). V lost 1 base and J 1 base, leaving 10 bases between the germline ends. The CDR3 has 14 amino acids. Germline CDR1 DFQATT, CDR2 SNEGSKA (reference sequence). CDR3 in DNA: TGCAGTGCTAGAGTAGTCCAGGGTAACTATGGCTACACCTTC. This translates into CSARVVQGNYGYTF.

This clonotype was seen only a few times. The rearrangement uses TRBV5-1 and TRBJ2-5; TRBD1 is a possible D gene (6 bases). Trimming took off 4 bases at V and 1 base at J, with 14 bases between the two ends. The length of the CDR3 is 15 residues. CDR1 and CDR2 (germline): SGHRS, YFSETQ. The CDR3 nucleotides read TGCGCCAGCAGCCCCGGACAGATTCTCCAAGAGACCCAGTACTTC. It encodes CASSPGQILQETQYF.

This clonotype was picked up many times. The gene calls are TRBV2 and TRBJ1-1; D unclear. Germline V gives CDR1 SNHLY, CDR2 FYNNEI. The length of the CDR3 is 13 residues. Trimming removed 2 bases from V and 1 base from J, with 5 bases in between. The DNA of the CDR3 is TGTGCCAGCAGTGAAAATAGGAACACTGAAGCTTTCTTT. The encoded protein is CASSENRNTEAFF.

The CDR3 protein is CASSRTGYGYTF. For the CDR3, the DNA is TGCGCCAGCAGCCGAACCGGCTATGGCTACACCTTC. The chain has TRBV4-1 and TRBJ1-2, with unresolved D. V lost 4 bases and J lost 4, with 7 bases in between. Germline lookup yields CDR1 MGHRA and CDR2 YSYEKL. CDR3 length: 12 amino acids.